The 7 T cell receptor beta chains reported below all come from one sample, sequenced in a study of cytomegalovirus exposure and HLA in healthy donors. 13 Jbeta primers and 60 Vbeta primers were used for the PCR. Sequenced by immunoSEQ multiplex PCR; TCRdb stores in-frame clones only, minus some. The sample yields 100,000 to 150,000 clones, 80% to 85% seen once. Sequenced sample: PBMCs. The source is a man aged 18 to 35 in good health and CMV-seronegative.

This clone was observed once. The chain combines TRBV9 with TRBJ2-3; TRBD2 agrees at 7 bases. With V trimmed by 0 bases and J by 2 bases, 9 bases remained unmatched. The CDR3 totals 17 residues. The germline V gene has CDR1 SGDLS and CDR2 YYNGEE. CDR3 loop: CASSVDGAGRITDTQYF. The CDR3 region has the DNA TGTGCCAGCAGCGTAGATGGAGCGGGGCGAATCACAGATACGCAGTATTTT. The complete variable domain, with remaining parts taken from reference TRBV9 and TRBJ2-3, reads DSGVTQTPKHLITATGQRVTLRCSPRSGDLSVYWYQQSLDQGLQFLIQYYNGEERAKGNILERFSAQQFPDLHSELNLSSLELGDSALYFCASSVDGAGRITDTQYFGPGTRLTVL.

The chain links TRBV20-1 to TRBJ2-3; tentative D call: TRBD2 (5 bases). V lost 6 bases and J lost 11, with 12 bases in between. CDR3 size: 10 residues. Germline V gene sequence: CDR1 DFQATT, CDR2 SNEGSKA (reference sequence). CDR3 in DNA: TGCAGTGCCCGGGGAGTGGGGCAGTATTTT. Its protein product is CSARGVGQYF.

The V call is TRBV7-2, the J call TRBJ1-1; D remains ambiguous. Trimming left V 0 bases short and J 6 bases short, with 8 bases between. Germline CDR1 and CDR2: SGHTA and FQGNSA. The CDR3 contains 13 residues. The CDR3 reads CASSLAQRAEAFF. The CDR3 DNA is TGTGCCAGCAGCTTAGCCCAGAGGGCTGAAGCTTTCTTT.

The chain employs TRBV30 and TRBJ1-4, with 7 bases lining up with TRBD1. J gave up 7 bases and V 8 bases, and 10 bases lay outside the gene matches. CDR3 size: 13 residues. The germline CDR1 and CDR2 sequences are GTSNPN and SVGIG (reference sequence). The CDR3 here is CAVGGGASEKLFF. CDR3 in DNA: TGTGCCGTTGGAGGGGGCGCGAGTGAAAAACTGTTTTTT.

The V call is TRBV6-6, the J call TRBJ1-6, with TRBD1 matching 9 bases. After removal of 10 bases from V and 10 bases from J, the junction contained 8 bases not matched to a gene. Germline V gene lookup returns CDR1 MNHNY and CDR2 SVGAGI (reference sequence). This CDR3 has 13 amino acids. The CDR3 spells CATKQGAGSPLHF. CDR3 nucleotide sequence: TGTGCCACTAAACAGGGGGCAGGGTCACCCCTCCACTTT.

The CDR3 here is CASRLRTGVYNEQFF. The CDR3 nucleotides read TGCGCCAGCAGACTTAGGACAGGGGTCTACAATGAGCAGTTCTTC. The V gene is TRBV5-1, the J gene TRBJ2-1; TRBD1 matches at 9 bases. The CDR3 is 15 amino acids. Germline values: CDR1 SGHRS, CDR2 YFSETQ. With V trimmed by 5 bases and J by 3 bases, 6 bases remained unmatched.

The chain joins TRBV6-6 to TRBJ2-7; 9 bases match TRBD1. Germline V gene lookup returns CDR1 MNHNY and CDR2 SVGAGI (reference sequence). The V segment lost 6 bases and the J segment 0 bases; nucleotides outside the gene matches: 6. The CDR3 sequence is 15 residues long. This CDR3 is CASRQDRGGSYEQYF. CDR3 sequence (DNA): TGTGCCAGCAGACAGGACAGGGGTGGCTCCTACGAGCAGTACTTC.